Below are 14 T cell receptor beta chains sequenced from a single sample in a study of blood T cell repertoires in COVID-19 (dated by TCRdb to about 2020). Library generation was performed with the immunoSEQ multiplex PCR assay. TCRdb carries this immuneACCESS record with in-frame sequences only. Its versions omit some clonotypes, under half of them owing to an unresolved V gene in the studies checked, with the rest unexplained. For this sample the table gives over 250,000 clones, of which approximately 85% were detected only once. The top ten hold more than 9.5% of the sample. Sequences were obtained from peripheral blood. The receptors were sampled from a woman in her seventies with acute or convalescent COVID-19.

V gene TRBV6-6 combines with J gene TRBJ1-1, with D unresolved. The CDR3 covers 12 residues. Germline loops: CDR1 MNHNY, CDR2 SVGAGI (reference sequence). Trimming stripped 7 bases from V and 2 bases from J, with 8 bases between. The CDR3 DNA sequence: TGTGCCAGCACTGGACTTAACACTGAAGCTTTCTTT. This sequence encodes CASTGLNTEAFF.

Worth noting for this clone: The identical CDR3 is also encoded by other nucleotide sequences in the sample. The V call is TRBV10-3, the J call TRBJ2-3; TRBD2 agrees at 8 bases. Looked up from germline, CDR1 is ENHRY and CDR2 is SYGVKD. The CDR3 has 13 amino acids. V was pared by 7 bases and J by 1 base, with 1 base of the junction left unmatched. DNA of the CDR3: TGTGCCATCAACGGGGGGGGCACAGATACGCAGTATTTT. Its translation: CAINGGGTDTQYF.

V is TRBV10-3 and J is TRBJ1-1, with D possibly being TRBD1 (5 bases). The V end was cut by 3 bases, the J end by 1 base, with 9 bases between. The CDR3 contains 14 residues. CDR1 is ENHRY, CDR2 SYGVKD, per germline. The CDR3 loop is CAISEFQGNTEAFF. Here the CDR3 DNA reads TGTGCCATCAGTGAATTTCAGGGGAACACTGAAGCTTTCTTT.

The genes are TRBV19 and TRBJ2-7, with D possibly matching TRBD2 (5 bases). The CDR3 has 12 residues. Per the germline V gene, CDR1 is LNHDA and CDR2 is SQIVND (reference sequence). V was pared by 9 bases and J by 2 bases, with 11 bases between. CDR3 nucleotide sequence: TGTGCCAGCAGGACTGGAGCCTACGAGCAGTACTTC. The encoded protein is CASRTGAYEQYF.

This chain uses TRBV2 with TRBJ2-2; the match to TRBD1 covers 7 bases. CDR3 length: 15 residues. Germline lookup yields CDR1 SNHLY and CDR2 FYNNEI. V trimming: 6 bases; J trimming: 5 bases; junction bases outside the gene matches: 9. This CDR3 reads CASRLGQLLTGELFF. The CDR3, as DNA: TGTGCCAGCAGGTTGGGACAGTTGTTGACCGGGGAGCTGTTTTTT.

The chain carries TRBV19 and TRBJ1-1; maybe TRBD1 (6 bases). V gave up 5 bases and J gave up 1 base, with 11 bases separating them. The CDR3 length is 14 residues. Germline values: CDR1 LNHDA, CDR2 SQIVND (reference sequence). The CDR3 loop reads CASSPGTRNTEAFF. For the CDR3, the DNA is TGTGCCAGTAGTCCCGGGACAAGGAACACTGAAGCTTTCTTT.

This clone has just one count. This CDR3 is CASSPVGRGYNEQFF. The CDR3 DNA reads as TGTGCCAGCAGCCCGGTGGGGCGGGGATACAATGAGCAGTTCTTC. This sequence joins TRBV6-5 and TRBJ2-1; possibly TRBD2 for D (6 bases). V was trimmed by 6 bases and J by 4 bases, leaving 16 bases between them. In germline, CDR1 is MNHEY, CDR2 SVGAGI. The CDR3 extends over 15 amino acids.

The gene calls are TRBV6-5 and TRBJ2-7; D is ambiguous. Germline V CDR1 and CDR2: MNHEY, SVGAGI. The CDR3 is made up of 13 amino acids. V was pared by 5 bases and J by 2 bases, with 10 bases between. Here the CDR3 reads CASSTVSPYEQYF. The CDR3 DNA follows: TGTGCCAGCAGTACAGTCAGCCCCTACGAGCAGTACTTC.

For this clone: Other DNA sequences in this sample translate to the same CDR3. V gene TRBV5-1 combines with J gene TRBJ2-1, with 10 bases fitting TRBD2. CDR3 length: 15 amino acids. V trimming: 4 bases; J trimming: 3 bases; junction bases outside the gene matches: 4. CDR1 SGHRS and CDR2 YFSETQ come from the germline V gene. The CDR3 here is CASSLLAGGYNEQFF. CDR3 sequence (DNA): TGCGCCAGCAGCCTATTAGCGGGGGGCTACAATGAGCAGTTCTTC.

This rearrangement joins TRBV29-1 to TRBJ2-7; TRBD1 matches at 7 bases. The germline V gene has CDR1 SQVTM and CDR2 ANQGSEA. Unmatched junction bases numbered 3, after V lost 6 bases and J lost 1 base. The CDR3 runs to 12 residues. Here the CDR3 reads CSVSTGSYEQYF. Here the CDR3 DNA reads TGCAGCGTCTCGACAGGGTCCTACGAGCAGTACTTC.

The rearrangement links TRBV30 to TRBJ2-7; TRBD1 matches at 11 bases. The CDR3 totals 14 residues. Trimming cost V 5 bases and J 4 bases; bases outside gene matches: 7. The V gene's germline CDR1 is GTSNPN and CDR2 SVGIG (reference sequence). CDR3 loop: CAWGRTGGRYEQYF. The DNA for the CDR3 is TGTGCCTGGGGCCGGACAGGGGGCAGGTACGAGCAGTACTTC.

The gene calls are TRBV18 and TRBJ2-1; tentative D call: TRBD1 (6 bases). The CDR3 runs 16 residues. CDR1 KGHSH and CDR2 LQKENI come from the germline V gene. The V end lost 2 bases, the J end lost 7 bases, and 18 bases lay between the germline ends. The CDR3 sequence: CASSPVHLGARNEQFF. The DNA of the CDR3 is TGTGCCAGCTCACCAGTTCATTTGGGGGCAAGGAATGAGCAGTTCTTC. Variable domain in full (rest from reference TRBV18 and TRBJ2-1): NAGVMQNPRHLVRRRGQEARLRCSPMKGHSHVYWYRQLPEEGLKFMVYLQKENIIDESGMPKERFSAEFPKEGPSILRIQQVVRGDSAAYFCASSPVHLGARNEQFFGPGTRLTVL.

The V call is TRBV6-5, the J call TRBJ2-7, with TRBD1 as a possible D gene (6 bases). The CDR3 extends over 14 amino acids. Germline CDR1 MNHEY, CDR2 SVGAGI. The ends were cut back, 6 bases at V and 3 bases at J, with 15 bases in the middle. CDR3 DNA sequence: TGTGCCAGCAGCCTATTCGGGACAAACTACGAGCAGTACTTC. Amino acids: CASSLFGTNYEQYF.

This rearrangement joins TRBV11-2 to TRBJ1-2; 7 positions agree with TRBD1. The V gene's germline CDR1 is SGHAT and CDR2 FQNNGV. V was pared by 5 bases and J by 0 bases, with 6 bases of the junction left unmatched. The CDR3 has 15 amino acids. CDR3 nucleotide sequence: TGTGCCAGCAGCCCTGACAGGGCAGCTAACTATGGCTACACCTTC. Protein sequence: CASSPDRAANYGYTF.